The rows below give T cell receptor beta chains drawn from one sample of a study of breast tumors, draining lymph nodes, adjacent tissues. Each CDR3 protein is one row after TCRdb ran MiXCR on the multiplex PCR reads. The sample contains over 200,000 distinct CDR3 sequences, roughly 32% of which appear only once. Sequenced material: axillary lymph node tissue. All receptors come from a female donor with breast cancer. Some clones in this sample may be carry-over from other donors' samples. Each CDR3 is given with its conserved first and last residue.

v_call cdr3_aa
TRBV11-2 CASSLGQQKYNEQFF
TRBV12-3/TRBV12-4 CASTPGGVGQPQHF
TRBV7-6 CASSFPHPGQGGNQPQHF
TRBV2 CASSDAGTSGRGTDTQYF
TRBV10-1 CASSEGNSYEQYF
TRBV11-3 CASSLEGLADREQYF
TRBV29-1 CSVEEQLRDRGYSGANVLTF
TRBV11-3 CASSFAGRQGGYEQYF
TRBV13 CASSQIPGQAGKNIQYF
TRBV11-1 CASSLKRGWISESNEQFF
TRBV4-1 CASSHSTGDGGSPLHF
TRBV11-3 CASSFPGLASTGELFF
TRBV19 CASSIERVRLAGTLHF
TRBV20-1 CSAPQGAPNQPQHF
TRBV20-1 CSAWTSGSIDTRYF
TRBV7-8 CASSLEAGGHEQFF
TRBV5-1 CASSPTPAQETQYF
TRBV2 CASSEDFSPIGYGYTF
TRBV11-2 CASSLFRYDSGGYSNRPQHF
TRBV7-9 CASRGGVGTQYF
TRBV5-1 CASSLAVQGGTDTQYF
TRBV28 CASRLQGAGYGYTF
TRBV12-3/TRBV12-4 CASSPDRGGNTIYF
TRBV11-2 CASSLKSEQYF
TRBV11-2 CASSELAGTPDTQYF
TRBV4-1 CASSQTGGSETQYF
TRBV6-6 CASSYSSGGRVDYQPQHF
TRBV19 CASSPLGPSRRQTQYF
TRBV3-1 CASSPTGHRDTGELFF
TRBV7-3 CASSADRGRRETQYF
TRBV7-9 CASSPGLAVLTYEQYF
TRBV20-1 CSAAPGSYEQYF
TRBV11-3 CASSRTEPDEQYF
TRBV19 CASTAGGPNGELFF
TRBV3-1 CASSQINAYEQYF
TRBV5-1 CASSLGQYEKLFF
TRBV29-1 CSAQGYSYEQYF
TRBV5-1 CASSLGPAHRRYEQYF
TRBV19 CASSIGGSSTGELFF
TRBV5-1 CASRSGTTRSPLHF
TRBV19 CASKFPGQNTEAFF
TRBV13 CASSLSGGIQETQYF
TRBV20-1 CSAEGTQYF
TRBV6-2/TRBV6-3 CASISSVAGAIEQYF
TRBV10-1 CASSVIRNQETQYF
TRBV7-9 CASSRTGEYNEQFF
TRBV6-1 CASSDLLSRYEQYF
TRBV20-1 CSATGQGQISGNTGELFF
TRBV29-1 CSSSSGRSYNEQFF
TRBV4-2 CARSAGGRGDTQYF
TRBV10-3 CAISTTDTQYF
TRBV9 CASSVGGSGANVLTF
TRBV9 CASSRFSNQPQHF
TRBV7-8 CASSPGLAGGAYEQYF